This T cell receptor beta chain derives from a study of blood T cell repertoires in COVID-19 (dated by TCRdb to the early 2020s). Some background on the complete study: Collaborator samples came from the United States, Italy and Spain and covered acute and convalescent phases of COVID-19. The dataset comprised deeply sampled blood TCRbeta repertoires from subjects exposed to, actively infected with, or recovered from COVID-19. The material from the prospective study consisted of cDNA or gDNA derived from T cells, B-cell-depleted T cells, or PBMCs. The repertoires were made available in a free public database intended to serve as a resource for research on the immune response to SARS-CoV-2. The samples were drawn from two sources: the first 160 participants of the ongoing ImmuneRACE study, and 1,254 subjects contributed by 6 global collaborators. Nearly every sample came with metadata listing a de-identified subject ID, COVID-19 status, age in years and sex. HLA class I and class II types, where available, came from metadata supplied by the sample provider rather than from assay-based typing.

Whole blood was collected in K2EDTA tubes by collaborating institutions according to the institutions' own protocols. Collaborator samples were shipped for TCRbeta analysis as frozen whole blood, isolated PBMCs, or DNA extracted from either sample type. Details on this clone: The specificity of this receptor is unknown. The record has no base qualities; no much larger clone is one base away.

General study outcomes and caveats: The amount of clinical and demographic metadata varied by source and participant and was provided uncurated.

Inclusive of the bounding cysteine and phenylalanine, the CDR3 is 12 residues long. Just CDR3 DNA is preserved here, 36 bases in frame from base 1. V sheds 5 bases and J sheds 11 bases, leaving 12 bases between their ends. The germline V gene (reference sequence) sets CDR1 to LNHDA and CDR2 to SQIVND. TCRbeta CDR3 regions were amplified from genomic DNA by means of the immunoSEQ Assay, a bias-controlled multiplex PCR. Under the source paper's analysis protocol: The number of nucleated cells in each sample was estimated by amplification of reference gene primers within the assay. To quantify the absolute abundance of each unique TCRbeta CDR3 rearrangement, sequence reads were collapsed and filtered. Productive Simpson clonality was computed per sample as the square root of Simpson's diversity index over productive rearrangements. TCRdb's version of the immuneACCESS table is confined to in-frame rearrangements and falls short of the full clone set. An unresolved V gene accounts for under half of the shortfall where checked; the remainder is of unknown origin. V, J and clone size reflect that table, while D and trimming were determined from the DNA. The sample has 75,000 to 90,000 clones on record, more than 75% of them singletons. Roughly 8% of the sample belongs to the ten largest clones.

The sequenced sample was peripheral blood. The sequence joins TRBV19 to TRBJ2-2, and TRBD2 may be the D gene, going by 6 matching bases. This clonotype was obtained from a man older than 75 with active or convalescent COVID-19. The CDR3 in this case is CASSVGRSELFF. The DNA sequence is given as TGTGCCAGTAGTGTCGGGAGATCTGAGCTGTTTTTT.